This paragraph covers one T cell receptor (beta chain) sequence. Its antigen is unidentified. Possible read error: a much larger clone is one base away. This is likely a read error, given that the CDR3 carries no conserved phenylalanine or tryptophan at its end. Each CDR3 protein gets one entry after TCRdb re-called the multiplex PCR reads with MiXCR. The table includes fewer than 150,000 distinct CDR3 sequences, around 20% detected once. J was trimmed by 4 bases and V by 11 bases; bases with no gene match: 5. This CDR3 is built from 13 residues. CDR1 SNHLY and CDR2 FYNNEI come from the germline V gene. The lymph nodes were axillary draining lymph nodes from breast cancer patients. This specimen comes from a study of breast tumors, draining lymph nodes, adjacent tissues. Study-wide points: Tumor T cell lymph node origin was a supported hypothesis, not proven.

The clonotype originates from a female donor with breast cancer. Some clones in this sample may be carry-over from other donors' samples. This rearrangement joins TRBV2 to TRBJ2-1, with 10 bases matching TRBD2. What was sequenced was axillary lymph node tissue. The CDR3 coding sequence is TGTGCCGGGGGGACTAGCGAATACAATGAGCAGTTCCTC. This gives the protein CAGGTSEYNEQFL.